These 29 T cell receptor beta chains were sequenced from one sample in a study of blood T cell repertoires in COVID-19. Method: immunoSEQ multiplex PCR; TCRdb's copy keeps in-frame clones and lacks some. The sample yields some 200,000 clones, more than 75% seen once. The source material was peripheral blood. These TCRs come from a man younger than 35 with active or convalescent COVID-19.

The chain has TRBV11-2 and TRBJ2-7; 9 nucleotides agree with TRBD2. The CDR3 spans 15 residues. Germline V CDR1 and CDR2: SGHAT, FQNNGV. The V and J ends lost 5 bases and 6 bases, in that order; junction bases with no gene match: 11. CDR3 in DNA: TGTGCCAGCAGCGCGGGGGGGGGACTAGCTCTCGAGCAGTACTTC. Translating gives CASSAGGGLALEQYF. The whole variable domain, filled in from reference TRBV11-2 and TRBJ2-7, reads EAGVAQSPRYKIIEKRQSVAFWCNPISGHATLYWYQQILGQGPKLLIQFQNNGVVDDSQLPKDRFSAERLKGVDSTLKIQPAKLEDSAVYLCASSAGGGLALEQYFGPGTRLTVT.

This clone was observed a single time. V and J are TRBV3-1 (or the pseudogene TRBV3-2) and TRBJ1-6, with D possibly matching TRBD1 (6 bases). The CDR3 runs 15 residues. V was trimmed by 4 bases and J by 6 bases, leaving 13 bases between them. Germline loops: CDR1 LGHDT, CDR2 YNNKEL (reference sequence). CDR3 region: CASSLGTRGNSPLHF. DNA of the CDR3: TGTGCCAGCAGCCTGGGGACCAGGGGTAATTCACCCCTCCACTTT.

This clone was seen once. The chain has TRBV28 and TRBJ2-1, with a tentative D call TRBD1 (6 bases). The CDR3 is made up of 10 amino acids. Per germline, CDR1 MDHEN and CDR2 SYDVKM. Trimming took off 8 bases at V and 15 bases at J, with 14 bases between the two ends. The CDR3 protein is CASGQGHRFF. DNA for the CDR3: TGTGCCAGCGGTCAGGGGCATCGGTTCTTC.

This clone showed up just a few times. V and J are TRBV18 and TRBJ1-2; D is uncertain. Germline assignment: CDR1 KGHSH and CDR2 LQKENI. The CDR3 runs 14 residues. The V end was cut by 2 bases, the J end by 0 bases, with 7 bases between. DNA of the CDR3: TGTGCCAGCTCACCATCCCCTTCTAACTATGGCTACACCTTC. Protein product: CASSPSPSNYGYTF.

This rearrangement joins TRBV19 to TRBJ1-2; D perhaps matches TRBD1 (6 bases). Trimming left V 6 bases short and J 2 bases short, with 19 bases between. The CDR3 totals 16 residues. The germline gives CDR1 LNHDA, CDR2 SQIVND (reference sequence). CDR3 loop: CASRGPIRTENYGYTF. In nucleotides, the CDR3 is TGTGCCAGTAGAGGACCAATACGGACAGAAAACTATGGCTACACCTTC.

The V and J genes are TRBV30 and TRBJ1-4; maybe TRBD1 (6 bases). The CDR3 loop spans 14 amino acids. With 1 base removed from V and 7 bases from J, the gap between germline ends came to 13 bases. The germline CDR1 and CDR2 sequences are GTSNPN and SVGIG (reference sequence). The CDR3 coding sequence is TGTGCCTGGAGTGAAGGGGGGGCCGGTGAAAAACTGTTTTTT. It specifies CAWSEGGAGEKLFF.

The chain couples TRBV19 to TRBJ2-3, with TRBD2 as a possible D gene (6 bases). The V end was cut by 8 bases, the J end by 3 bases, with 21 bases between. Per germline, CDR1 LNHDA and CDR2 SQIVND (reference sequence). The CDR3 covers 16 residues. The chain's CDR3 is CASADVALEGTDTQYF. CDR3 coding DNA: TGTGCCAGTGCAGATGTGGCGCTGGAGGGTACAGATACGCAGTATTTT.

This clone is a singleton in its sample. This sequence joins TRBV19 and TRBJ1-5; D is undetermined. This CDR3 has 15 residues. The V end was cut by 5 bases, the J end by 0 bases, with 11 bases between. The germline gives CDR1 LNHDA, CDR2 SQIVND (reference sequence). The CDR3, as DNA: TGTGCCAGTAGTGCCGGGAGCTATAGCAATCAGCCCCAGCATTTT. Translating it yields CASSAGSYSNQPQHF.

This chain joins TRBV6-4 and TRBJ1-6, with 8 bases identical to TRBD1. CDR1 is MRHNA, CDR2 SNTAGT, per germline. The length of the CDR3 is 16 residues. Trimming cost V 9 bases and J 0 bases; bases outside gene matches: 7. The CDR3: CARQTGGCSYNSPLHF. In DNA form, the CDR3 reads TGTGCCAGGCAAACAGGGGGTTGCTCCTATAATTCACCCCTCCACTTT.

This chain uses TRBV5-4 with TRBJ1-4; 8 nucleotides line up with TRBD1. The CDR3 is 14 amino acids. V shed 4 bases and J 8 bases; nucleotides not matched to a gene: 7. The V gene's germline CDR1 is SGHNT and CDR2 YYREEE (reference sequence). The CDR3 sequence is CASSPGGEYEKLFF. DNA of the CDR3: TGTGCCAGCAGCCCAGGGGGCGAATACGAAAAACTGTTTTTT. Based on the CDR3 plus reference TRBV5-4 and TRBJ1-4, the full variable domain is ETGVTQSPTHLIKTRGQQVTLRCSSQSGHNTVSWYQQALGQGPQFIFQYYREEENGRGNFPPRFSGLQFPNYSSELNVNALELDDSALYLCASSPGGEYEKLFFGSGTQLSVL.

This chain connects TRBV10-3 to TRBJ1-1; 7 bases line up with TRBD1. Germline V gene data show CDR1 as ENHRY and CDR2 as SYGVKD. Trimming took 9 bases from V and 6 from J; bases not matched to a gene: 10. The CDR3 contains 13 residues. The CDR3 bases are TGTGCCATTACAGGGGACCAGCTCTCTGAAGCTTTCTTT. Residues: CAITGDQLSEAFF.

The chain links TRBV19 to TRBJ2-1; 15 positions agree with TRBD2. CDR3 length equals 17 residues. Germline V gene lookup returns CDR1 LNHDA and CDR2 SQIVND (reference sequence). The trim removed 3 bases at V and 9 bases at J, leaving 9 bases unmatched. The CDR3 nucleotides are TGTGCCAGTAGTATTAGGACTAGCGGGAGGGCGGGGATTGAGCAGTTCTTC. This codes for CASSIRTSGRAGIEQFF.

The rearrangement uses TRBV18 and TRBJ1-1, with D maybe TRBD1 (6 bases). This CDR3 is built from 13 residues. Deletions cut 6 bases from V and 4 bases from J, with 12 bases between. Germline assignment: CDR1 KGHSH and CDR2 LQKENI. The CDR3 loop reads CASSWQGSTEAFF. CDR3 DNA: TGTGCCAGCTCTTGGCAGGGGAGCACTGAAGCTTTCTTT.

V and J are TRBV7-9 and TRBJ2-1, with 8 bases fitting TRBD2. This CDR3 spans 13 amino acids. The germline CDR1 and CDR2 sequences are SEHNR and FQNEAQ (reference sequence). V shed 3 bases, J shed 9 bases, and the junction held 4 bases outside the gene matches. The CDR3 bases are TGTGCCAGCAGCTTTACTAGCGGACTTGAGCAGTTCTTC. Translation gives CASSFTSGLEQFF.

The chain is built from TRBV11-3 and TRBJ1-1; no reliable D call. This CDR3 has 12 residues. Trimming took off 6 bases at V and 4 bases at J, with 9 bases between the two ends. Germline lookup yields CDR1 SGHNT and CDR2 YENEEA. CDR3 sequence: CASSPVSTEAFF. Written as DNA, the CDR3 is TGTGCCAGCAGTCCTGTTAGCACTGAAGCTTTCTTT.

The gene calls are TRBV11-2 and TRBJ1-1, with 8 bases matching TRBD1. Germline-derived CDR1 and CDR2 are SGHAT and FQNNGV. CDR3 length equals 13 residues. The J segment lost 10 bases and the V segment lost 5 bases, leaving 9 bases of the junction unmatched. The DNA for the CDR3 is TGTGCCAGCAGCGCTCCGGGACAGGAAGGAGCTTTCTTT. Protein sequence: CASSAPGQEGAFF.

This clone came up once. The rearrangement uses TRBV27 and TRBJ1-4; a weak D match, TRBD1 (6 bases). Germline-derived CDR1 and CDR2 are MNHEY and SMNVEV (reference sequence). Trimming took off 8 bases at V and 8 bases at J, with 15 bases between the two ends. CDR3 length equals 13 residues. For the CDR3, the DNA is TGTGCCAGCGGGCGAATTACAGGGGAAAAACTGTTTTTT. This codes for CASGRITGEKLFF.

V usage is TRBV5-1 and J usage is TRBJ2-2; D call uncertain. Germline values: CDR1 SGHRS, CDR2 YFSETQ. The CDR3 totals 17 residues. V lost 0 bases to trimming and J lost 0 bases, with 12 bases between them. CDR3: CASSLAGRSANTGELFF. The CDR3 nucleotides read TGCGCCAGCAGCTTGGCCGGTCGGAGCGCGAACACCGGGGAGCTGTTTTTT. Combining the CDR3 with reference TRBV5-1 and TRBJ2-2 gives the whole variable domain KAGVTQTPRYLIKTRGQQVTLSCSPISGHRSVSWYQQTPGQGLQFLFEYFSETQRNKGNFPGRFSGRQFSNSRSEMNVSTLELGDSALYLCASSLAGRSANTGELFFGEGSRLTVL.

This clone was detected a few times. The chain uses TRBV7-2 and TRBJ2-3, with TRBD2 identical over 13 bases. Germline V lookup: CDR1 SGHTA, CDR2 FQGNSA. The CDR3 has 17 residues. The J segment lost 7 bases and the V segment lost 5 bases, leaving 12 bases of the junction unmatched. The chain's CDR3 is CASSPKLAGGSSHTQYF. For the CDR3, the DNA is TGTGCCAGCAGCCCAAAACTAGCGGGGGGGTCCTCCCATACGCAGTATTTT. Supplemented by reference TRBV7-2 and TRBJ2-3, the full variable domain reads GAGVSQSPSNKVTEKGKDVELRCDPISGHTALYWYRQSLGQGLEFLIYFQGNSAPDKSGLPSDRFSAERTGGSVSTLTIQRTQQEDSAVYLCASSPKLAGGSSHTQYFGPGTRLTVL.

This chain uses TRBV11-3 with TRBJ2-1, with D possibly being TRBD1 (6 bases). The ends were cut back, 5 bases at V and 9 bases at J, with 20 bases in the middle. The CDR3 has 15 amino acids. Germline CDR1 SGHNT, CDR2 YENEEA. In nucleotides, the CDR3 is TGTGCCAGCAGCCACGGACCGTCCGACAGGAGTGAGCAGTTCTTC. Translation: CASSHGPSDRSEQFF.

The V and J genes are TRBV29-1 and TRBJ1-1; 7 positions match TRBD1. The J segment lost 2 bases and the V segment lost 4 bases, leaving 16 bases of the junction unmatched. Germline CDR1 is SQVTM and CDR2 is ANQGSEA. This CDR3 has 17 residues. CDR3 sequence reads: CSVANLQGFNSNTEAFF. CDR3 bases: TGCAGCGTTGCCAATCTACAGGGGTTCAATTCAAACACTGAAGCTTTCTTT.

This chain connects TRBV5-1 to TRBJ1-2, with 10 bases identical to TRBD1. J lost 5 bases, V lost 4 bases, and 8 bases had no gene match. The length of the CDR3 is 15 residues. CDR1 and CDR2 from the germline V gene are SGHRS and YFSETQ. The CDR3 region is CASSPWDRGRYGYTF. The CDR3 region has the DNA TGCGCCAGCAGCCCTTGGGACAGGGGCAGGTATGGCTACACCTTC. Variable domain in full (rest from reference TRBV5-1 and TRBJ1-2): KAGVTQTPRYLIKTRGQQVTLSCSPISGHRSVSWYQQTPGQGLQFLFEYFSETQRNKGNFPGRFSGRQFSNSRSEMNVSTLELGDSALYLCASSPWDRGRYGYTFGSGTRLTVV.

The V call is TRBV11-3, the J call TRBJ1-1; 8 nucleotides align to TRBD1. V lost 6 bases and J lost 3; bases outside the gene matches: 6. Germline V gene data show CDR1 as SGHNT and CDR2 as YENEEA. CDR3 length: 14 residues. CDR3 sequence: CASRPRGLDTEAFF. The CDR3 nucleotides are TGTGCCAGCAGACCCAGGGGGCTGGACACTGAAGCTTTCTTT.

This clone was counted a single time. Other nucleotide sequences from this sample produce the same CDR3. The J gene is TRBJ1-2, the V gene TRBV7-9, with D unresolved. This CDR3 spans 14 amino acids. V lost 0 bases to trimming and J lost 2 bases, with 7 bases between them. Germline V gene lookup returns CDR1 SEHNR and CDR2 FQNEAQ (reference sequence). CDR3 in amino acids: CASSLASGNYGYTF. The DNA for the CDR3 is TGTGCCAGCAGCTTAGCGAGCGGGAACTATGGCTACACCTTC.

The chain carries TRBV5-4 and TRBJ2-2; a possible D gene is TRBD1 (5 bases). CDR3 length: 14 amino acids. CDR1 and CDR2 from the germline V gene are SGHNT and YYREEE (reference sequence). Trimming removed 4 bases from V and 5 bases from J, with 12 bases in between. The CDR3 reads CASSLQGSTGELFF. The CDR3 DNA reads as TGTGCCAGCAGCCTTCAGGGTAGTACCGGGGAGCTGTTTTTT.

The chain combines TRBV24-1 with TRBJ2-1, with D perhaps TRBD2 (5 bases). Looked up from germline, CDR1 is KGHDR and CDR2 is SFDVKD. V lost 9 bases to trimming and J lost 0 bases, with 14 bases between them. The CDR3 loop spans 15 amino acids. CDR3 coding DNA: TGTGCCACCGGCTCGCTCGGGGACTCCTACAATGAGCAGTTCTTC. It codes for CATGSLGDSYNEQFF.

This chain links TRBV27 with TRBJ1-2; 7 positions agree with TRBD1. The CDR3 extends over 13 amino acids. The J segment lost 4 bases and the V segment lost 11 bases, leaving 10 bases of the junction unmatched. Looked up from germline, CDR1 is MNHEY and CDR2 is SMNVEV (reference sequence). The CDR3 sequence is CACRGTETYGYTF. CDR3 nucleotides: TGTGCCTGCCGGGGGACAGAGACCTATGGCTACACCTTC.

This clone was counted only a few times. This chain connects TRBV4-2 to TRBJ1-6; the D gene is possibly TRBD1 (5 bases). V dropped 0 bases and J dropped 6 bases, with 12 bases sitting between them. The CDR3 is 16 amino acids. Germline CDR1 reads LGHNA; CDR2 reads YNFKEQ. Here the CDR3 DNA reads TGTGCCAGCAGCCAAGAACCGGGCAGGGCTAATTCACCCCTCCACTTT. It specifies CASSQEPGRANSPLHF.

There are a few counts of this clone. The CDR3 DNA sequence: TGTGCCAGCAGTTTAGCAGGTTCCTATGGCTACACCTTC. It yields the protein CASSLAGSYGYTF. V is TRBV27 and J is TRBJ1-2, with no clear D. The V gene lost 2 bases and the J gene lost 4 bases, with 8 bases spanning the gap. Germline V lookup: CDR1 MNHEY, CDR2 SMNVEV (reference sequence). The CDR3 runs 13 residues.